Detailed here is one TCR beta chain. The data belong to a study of shared T cell receptors in the human thymus. V lost 3 bases and J lost 4; bases outside the gene matches: 5. CDR3 length: 15 amino acids. Looked up from germline, CDR1 is SGDLS and CDR2 is YYNGEE. Data came from immunoSEQ multiplex PCR; TCRdb stores just in-frame clones and leaves some out. The table shows about 660,000 clones, with roughly 90% occurring only once. These data were also filed under a second study, of human thymus T cells. This second report adds: Each of the donors was a healthy Finnish infant who was undergoing open corrective cardiac surgery for congenital heart defects. Resections were taken during corrective heart surgery, and the thymus tissue came from these. Within thymic and blood repertoires, V and J gene usage appeared to be biased. Related studies noted strongly shared thymic repertoires across unrelated people.

Material: thymocytes. This TCR derives from a boy less than two years old with a congenital heart defect. V usage is TRBV9 and J usage is TRBJ2-7; 12 bases are shared with TRBD2. This CDR3 is CASSDRTSGTYEQYF. CDR3 DNA: TGTGCCAGCAGCGACAGGACTAGCGGGACATACGAGCAGTACTTC.